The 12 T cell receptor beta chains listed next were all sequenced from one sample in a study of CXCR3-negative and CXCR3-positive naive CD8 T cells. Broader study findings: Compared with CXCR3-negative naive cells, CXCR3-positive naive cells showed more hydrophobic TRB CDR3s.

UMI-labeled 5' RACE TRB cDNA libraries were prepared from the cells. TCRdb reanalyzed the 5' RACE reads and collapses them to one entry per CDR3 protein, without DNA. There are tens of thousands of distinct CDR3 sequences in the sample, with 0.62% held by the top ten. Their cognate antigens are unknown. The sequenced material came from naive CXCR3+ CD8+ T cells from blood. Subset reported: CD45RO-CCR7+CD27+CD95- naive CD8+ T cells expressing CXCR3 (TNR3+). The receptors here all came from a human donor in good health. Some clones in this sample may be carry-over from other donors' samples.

The CDR3 spells CASGPVFGFREQYF. This rearrangement joins TRBV12-3 or TRBV12-4 to TRBJ2-7; TCRdb's D call, TRBD1, is unchecked because there is no DNA. This CDR3 comprises 14 residues.

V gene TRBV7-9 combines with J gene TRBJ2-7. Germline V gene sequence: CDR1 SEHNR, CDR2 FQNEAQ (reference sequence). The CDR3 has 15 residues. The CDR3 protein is CASSGGTAISYEQYF.

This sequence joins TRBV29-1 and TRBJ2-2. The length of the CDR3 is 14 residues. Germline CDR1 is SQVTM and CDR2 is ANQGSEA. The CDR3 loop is CSVVHEPHTGELFF.

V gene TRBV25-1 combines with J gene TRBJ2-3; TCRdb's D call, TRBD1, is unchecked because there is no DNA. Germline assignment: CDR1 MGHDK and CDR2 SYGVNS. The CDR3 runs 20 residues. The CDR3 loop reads CASSEYFQIRGTGGADTQYF.

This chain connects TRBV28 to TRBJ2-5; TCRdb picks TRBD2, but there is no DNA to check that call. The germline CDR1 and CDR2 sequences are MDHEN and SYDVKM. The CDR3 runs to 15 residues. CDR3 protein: CASTYSTALRETQYF.

CDR3 protein: CASSERGGYSYEQYF. The genes are TRBV2 and TRBJ2-7; TCRdb outputs TRBD1, but without DNA this stays unchecked. Per germline, CDR1 SNHLY and CDR2 FYNNEI. CDR3 length: 15 residues.

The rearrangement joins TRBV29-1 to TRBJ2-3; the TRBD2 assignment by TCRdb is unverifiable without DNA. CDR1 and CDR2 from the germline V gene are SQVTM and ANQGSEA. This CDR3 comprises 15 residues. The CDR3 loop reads CSVVLREFDTDTQYF.

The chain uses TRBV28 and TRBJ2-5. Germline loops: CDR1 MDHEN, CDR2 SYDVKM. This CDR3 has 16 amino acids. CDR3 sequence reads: CASSPRVTYDQETQYF.

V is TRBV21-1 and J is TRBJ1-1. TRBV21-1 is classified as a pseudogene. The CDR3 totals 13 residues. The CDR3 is CASSRTVNTEAFF.

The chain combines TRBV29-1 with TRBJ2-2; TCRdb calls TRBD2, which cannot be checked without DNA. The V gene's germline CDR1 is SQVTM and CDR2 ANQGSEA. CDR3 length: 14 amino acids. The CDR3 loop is CSVLGLDRTGELFF.

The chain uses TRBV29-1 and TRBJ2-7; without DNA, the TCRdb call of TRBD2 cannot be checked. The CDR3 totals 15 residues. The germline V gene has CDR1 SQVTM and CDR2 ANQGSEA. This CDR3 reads CSVDLTSGSSYEQYF.

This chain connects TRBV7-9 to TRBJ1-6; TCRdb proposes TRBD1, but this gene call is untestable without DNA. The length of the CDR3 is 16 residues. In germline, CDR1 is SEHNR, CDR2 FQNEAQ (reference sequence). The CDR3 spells CASSAAGTAYNSPLHF.